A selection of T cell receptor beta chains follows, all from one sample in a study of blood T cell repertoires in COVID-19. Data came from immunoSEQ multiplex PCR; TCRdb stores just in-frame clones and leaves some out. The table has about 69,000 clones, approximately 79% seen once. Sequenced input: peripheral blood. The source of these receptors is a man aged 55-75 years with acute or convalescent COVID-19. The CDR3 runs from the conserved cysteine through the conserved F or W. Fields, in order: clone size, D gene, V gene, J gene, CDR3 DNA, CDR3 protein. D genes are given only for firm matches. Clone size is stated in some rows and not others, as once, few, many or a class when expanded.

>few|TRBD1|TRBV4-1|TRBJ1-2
TGCGCCAGCAGCCCCCCGGTGTGGACAGGGGTATGGGAATATGGCTACACCTTC
CASSPPVWTGVWEYGYTF
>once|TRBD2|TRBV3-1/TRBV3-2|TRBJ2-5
TGTGCCAGCAGAGGTGTCAGACTAGCGGGGAACATTGAAGAGACCCAGTACTTC
CASRGVRLAGNIEETQYF
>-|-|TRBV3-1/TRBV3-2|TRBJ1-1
TGTGCCAGCAGCTCGTACACCAACACTGAAGCTTTCTTT
CASSSYTNTEAFF
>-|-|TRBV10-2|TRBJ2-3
TGCGCCAGCGGACTACTCCGCACAGATACGCAGTATTTT
CASGLLRTDTQYF
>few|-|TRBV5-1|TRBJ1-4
TGCGCCAGCAGCTATAGTTCTAATGAAAAACTGTTTTTT
CASSYSSNEKLFF
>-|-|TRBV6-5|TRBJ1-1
TGTGCCAGCAGTTCTCTCCTATCTGAAGCTTTCTTT
CASSSLLSEAFF
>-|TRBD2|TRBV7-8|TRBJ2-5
TGTGCCAGCAGCTTAGTTAGCGGGGGGGGAGAGACCCAGTACTTC
CASSLVSGGGETQYF
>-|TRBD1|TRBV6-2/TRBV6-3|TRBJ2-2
TGTGCCAGCAGTTATTTACGGGGACAGGGGAACACCGGGGAGCTGTTTTTT
CASSYLRGQGNTGELFF
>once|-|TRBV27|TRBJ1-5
TGTGCCAGCAGTTTAAGCAGGGATCAGCCCCAGCATTTT
CASSLSRDQPQHF
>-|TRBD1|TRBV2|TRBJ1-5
TGTGCCAGCAGCGAAGAAGAGACAGGGGGCAATCAGCCCCAGCATTTT
CASSEEETGGNQPQHF
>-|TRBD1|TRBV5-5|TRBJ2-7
TGTGCCAGCAGCCTGACCAGGGGGCAGTACGAGCAGTACTTC
CASSLTRGQYEQYF
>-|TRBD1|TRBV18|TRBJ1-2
TGTGCCAGCTCACCACAAACAGGGGCGGCCTATGGCTACACCTTC
CASSPQTGAAYGYTF
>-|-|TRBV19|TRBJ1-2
TGTGCCAGTAGCGAGCAGGGTTCCTATGGCTACACCTTC
CASSEQGSYGYTF
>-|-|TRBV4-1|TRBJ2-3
TGCGCCAGCAGCCAAGCCAGGGCCTACACAGATACGCAGTATTTT
CASSQARAYTDTQYF
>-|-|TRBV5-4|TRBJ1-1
TGTGCCAGCAGCGCGCGTCTGGTCTCCATGAACACTGAAGCTTTCTTT
CASSARLVSMNTEAFF